This T cell receptor (beta chain) was found in a study of naive and memory T cell subsets. The ends lost 4 bases at V and 9 bases at J; junction bases unmatched: 4. CDR1 and CDR2 (germline): SGHVS, FQNEAQ. There are 14 residues in the CDR3. Two oligonucleotides, mixed equimolar, formed the beta constant-region primer covering TRBC1 and TRBC2. Nested alpha and beta constant-region primers with the SP2 primer drove four PCR rounds on ligated cDNA. The cDNA 3' end received a ligated single-stranded oligonucleotide carrying the SP2 primer and a 12-nucleotide UMI. MiXCR, run by TCRdb on the UMI-ligation and nested PCR reads, gives a single entry per CDR3 protein. The sample records under 35,000 distinct CDR3 sequences, roughly 20% being singletons. CD8 T cells were positively selected from what remained after CD4 positive selection. This clonotype was seen a handful of times.

The receptor's source is a human donor in good health. Sequenced input: effector memory CD4+ T cells from blood. Subset of the sample: effector memory, CD45RA- CD27-. The chain couples TRBV7-8 to TRBJ1-6; 9 bases agree with TRBD1. The CDR3 here is CASSSGQGSSPLHF. The DNA of the CDR3 is TGTGCCAGCAGCTCGGGACAGGGATCTTCACCCCTCCACTTT.